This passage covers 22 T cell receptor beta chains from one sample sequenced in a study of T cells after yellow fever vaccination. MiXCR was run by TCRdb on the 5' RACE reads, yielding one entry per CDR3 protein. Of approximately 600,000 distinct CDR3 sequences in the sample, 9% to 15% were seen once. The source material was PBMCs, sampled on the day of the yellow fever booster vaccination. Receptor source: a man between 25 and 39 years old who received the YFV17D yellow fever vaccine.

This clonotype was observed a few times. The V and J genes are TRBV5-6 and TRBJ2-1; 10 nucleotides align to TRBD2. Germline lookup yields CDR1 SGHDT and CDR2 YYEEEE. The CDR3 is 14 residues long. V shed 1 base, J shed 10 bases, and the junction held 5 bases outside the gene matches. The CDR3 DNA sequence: TGTGCCAGCAGCTTGCTAGCGGGAGTCCAAGAGCAGTTCTTC. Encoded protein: CASSLLAGVQEQFF.

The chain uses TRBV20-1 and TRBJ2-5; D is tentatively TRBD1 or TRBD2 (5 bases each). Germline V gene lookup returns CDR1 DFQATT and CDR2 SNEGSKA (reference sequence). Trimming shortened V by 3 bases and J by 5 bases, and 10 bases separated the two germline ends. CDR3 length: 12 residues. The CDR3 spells CSASGTVETQYF. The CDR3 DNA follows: TGCAGTGCTAGCGGGACGGTGGAGACCCAGTACTTC.

In DNA, the CDR3 is TGCAGTGCTCGGAGATCTAGCACAGATACGCAGTATTTT. Translating it yields CSARRSSTDTQYF. This sequence joins TRBV20-1 and TRBJ2-3, with D unresolved. V was trimmed by 5 bases and J by 0 bases, leaving 9 bases between them. Germline values: CDR1 DFQATT, CDR2 SNEGSKA (reference sequence). The CDR3 is 13 amino acids.

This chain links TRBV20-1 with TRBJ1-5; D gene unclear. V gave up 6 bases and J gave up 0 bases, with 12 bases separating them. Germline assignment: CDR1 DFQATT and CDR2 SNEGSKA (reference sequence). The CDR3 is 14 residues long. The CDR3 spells CSAPDINSNQPQHF. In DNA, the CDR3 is TGCAGTGCCCCCGATATCAATAGCAATCAGCCCCAGCATTTT.

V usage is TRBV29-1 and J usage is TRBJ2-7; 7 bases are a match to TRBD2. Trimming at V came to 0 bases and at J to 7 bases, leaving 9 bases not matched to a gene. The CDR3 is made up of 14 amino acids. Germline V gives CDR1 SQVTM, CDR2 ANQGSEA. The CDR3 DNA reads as TGCAGCGTTGAAGAAGGACTAGAGAAAGGGGAGCAGTACTTC. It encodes CSVEEGLEKGEQYF.

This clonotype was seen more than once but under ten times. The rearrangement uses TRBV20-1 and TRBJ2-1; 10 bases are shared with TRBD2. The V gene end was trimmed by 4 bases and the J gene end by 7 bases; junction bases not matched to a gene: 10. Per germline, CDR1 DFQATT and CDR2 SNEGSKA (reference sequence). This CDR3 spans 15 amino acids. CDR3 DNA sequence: TGCAGTGCTAACCCCGGGACTAGCGTATCAAATGAGCAGTTCTTC. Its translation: CSANPGTSVSNEQFF.

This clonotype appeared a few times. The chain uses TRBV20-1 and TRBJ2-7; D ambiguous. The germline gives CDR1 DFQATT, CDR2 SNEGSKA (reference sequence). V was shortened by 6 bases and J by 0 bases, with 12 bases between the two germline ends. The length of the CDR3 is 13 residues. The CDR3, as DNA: TGCAGTGCGACCCGGGCCAGCTCCTACGAGCAGTACTTC. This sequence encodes CSATRASSYEQYF.

The CDR3 DNA sequence: TGTGCCAGCAGTTATCCGGGACGGAGCACAGATACGCAGTATTTT. This encodes CASSYPGRSTDTQYF. This chain links TRBV6-5 with TRBJ2-3; D possibly uses TRBD1 or TRBD2 (5 bases each). Germline-derived CDR1 and CDR2 are MNHEY and SVGAGI. V was shortened by 3 bases and J by 0 bases, with 10 bases between the two germline ends. The CDR3 sequence is 15 residues long.

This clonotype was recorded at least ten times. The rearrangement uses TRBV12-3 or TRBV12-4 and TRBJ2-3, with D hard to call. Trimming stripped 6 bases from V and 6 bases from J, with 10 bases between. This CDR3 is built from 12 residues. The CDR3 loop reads CASSLYGDTQYF. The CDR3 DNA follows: TGTGCCAGCAGCCTCTATGGTGATACGCAGTATTTT.

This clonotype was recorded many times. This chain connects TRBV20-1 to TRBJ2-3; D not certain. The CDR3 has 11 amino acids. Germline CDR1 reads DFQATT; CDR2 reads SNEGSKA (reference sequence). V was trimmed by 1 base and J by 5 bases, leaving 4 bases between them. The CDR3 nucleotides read TGCAGTGCTAGAGCCGGAGATACGCAGTATTTT. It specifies CSARAGDTQYF.

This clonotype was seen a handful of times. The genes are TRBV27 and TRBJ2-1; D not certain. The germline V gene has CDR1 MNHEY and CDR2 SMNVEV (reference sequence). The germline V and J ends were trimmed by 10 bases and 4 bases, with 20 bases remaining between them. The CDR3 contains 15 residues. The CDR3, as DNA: TGTGCCACGTGCTTCCGTTTTCAAAATTACAATGAGCAGTTCTTC. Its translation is CATCFRFQNYNEQFF.

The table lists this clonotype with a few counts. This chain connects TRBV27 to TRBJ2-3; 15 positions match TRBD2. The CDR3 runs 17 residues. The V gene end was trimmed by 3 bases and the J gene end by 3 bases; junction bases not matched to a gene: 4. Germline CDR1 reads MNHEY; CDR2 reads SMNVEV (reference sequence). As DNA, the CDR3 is TGTGCCAGCAGTTTGTGGACTAGCGGGAGGGGTACAGATACGCAGTATTTT. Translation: CASSLWTSGRGTDTQYF.

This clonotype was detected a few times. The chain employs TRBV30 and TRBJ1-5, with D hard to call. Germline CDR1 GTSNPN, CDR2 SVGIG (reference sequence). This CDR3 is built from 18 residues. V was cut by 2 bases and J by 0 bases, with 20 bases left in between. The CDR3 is CAWSPLSGSPYSNQPQHF. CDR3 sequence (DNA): TGTGCCTGGAGTCCCCTGTCAGGATCCCCTTATAGCAATCAGCCCCAGCATTTT.

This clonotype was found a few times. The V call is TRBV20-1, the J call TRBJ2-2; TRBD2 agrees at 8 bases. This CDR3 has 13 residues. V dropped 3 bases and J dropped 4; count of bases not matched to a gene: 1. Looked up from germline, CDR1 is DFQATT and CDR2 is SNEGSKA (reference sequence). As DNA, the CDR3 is TGCAGTGCTAGCGGGAGGGCCACCGGGGAGCTGTTTTTT. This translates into CSASGRATGELFF.

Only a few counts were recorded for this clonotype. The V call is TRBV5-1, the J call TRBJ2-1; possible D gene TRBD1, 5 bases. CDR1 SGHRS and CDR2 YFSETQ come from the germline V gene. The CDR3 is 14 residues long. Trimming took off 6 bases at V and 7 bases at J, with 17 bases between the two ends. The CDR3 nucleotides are TGCGCCAGCAATGGGGCAGGGTCCGGGAATGAGCAGTTCTTC. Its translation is CASNGAGSGNEQFF.

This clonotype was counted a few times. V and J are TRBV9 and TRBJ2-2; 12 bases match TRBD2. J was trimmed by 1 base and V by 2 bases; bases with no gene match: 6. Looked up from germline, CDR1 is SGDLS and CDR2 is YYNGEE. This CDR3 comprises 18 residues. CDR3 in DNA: TGTGCCAGCAGCGTCCTAGCGGGAGGGAGTGGGAACACCGGGGAGCTGTTTTTT. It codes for CASSVLAGGSGNTGELFF.

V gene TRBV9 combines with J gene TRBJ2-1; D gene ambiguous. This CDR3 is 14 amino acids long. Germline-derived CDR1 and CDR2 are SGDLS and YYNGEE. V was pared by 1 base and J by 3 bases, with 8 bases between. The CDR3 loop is CASSVSYSYNEQFF. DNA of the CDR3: TGTGCCAGCAGCGTATCTTACAGCTACAATGAGCAGTTCTTC.

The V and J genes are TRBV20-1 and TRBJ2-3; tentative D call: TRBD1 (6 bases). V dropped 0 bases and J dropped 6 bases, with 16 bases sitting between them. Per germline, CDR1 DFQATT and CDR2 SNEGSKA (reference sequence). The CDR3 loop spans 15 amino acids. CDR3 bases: TGCAGTGCTAGAGATTTAGGGGGAGCATTCGATACGCAGTATTTT. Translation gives CSARDLGGAFDTQYF.

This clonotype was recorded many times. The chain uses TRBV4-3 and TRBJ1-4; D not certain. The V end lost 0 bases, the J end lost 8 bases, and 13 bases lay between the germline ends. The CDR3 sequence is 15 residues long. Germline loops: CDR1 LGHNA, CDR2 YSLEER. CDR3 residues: CASSQDPSQREKLFF. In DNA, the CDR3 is TGCGCCAGCAGCCAAGATCCAAGCCAAAGGGAAAAACTGTTTTTT.

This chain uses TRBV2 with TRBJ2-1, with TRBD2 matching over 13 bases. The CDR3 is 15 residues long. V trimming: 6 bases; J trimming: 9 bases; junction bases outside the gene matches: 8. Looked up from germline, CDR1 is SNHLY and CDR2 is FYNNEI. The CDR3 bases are TGTGCCAGCAGAATAGGACTAGCGGGAGAACTTGAGCAGTTCTTC. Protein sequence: CASRIGLAGELEQFF.

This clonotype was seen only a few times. The CDR3 is CASSRQGSNNEQFF. As DNA, the CDR3 is TGTGCCAGCAGCCGACAGGGCAGCAACAATGAGCAGTTCTTC. The genes are TRBV11-2 and TRBJ2-1; 7 bases agree with TRBD1. CDR1 and CDR2 from the germline V gene are SGHAT and FQNNGV. V gave up 5 bases and J gave up 5 bases; unmatched junction bases: 6. This CDR3 comprises 14 residues.

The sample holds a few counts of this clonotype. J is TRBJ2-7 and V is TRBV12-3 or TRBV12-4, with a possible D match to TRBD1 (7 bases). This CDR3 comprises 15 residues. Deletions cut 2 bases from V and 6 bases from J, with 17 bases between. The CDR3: CASSLRGLGGIEQYF. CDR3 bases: TGTGCCAGCAGTTTAAGGGGGCTCGGGGGCATCGAGCAGTACTTC.